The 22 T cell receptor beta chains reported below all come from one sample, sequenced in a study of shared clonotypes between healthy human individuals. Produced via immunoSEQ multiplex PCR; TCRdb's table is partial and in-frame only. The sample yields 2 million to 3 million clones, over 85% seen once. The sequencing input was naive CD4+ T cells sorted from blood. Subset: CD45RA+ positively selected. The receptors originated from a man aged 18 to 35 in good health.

The CDR3 sequence: CASSLVCGRGLGDTQYF. CDR3 in DNA: TGCGCCAGCAGCTTGGTTTGCGGGAGGGGGTTGGGAGATACGCAGTATTTT. The rearrangement uses TRBV5-1 and TRBJ2-3; 9 positions match TRBD2. V shed 0 bases, J shed 5 bases, and the junction held 10 bases outside the gene matches. The CDR3 spans 17 residues. Germline-derived CDR1 and CDR2 are SGHRS and YFSETQ.

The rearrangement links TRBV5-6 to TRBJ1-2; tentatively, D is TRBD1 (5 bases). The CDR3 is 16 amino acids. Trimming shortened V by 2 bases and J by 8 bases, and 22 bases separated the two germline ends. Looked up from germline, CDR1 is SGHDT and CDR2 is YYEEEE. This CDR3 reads CASSLIRNRSLGGYTF. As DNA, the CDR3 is TGTGCCAGCAGCTTAATCCGGAACAGGAGTTTGGGCGGCTACACCTTC.

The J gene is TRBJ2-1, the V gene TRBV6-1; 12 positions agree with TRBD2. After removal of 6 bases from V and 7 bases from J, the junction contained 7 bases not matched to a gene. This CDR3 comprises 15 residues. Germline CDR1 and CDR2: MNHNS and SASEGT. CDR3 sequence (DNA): TGTGCCAGCAGCCCCCTAGCGGGGGGGCAGAATGAGCAGTTCTTC. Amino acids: CASSPLAGGQNEQFF.

The DNA for the CDR3 is TGTGCCACTACTAAGGGATTGGGCACTGAAGCTTTCTTT. Amino acids: CATTKGLGTEAFF. This chain connects TRBV28 to TRBJ1-1; D is unresolved. Trimming took off 10 bases at V and 4 bases at J, with 16 bases between the two ends. The germline V gene encodes CDR1 MDHEN and CDR2 SYDVKM. The CDR3 spans 13 residues.

CDR3 region: CASTRRNTGELFF. The CDR3 DNA is TGTGCCTCCACACGGAGGAACACCGGGGAGCTGTTTTTT. The V gene is TRBV30, the J gene TRBJ2-2; D call uncertain. V lost 7 bases to trimming and J lost 1 base, with 10 bases between them. Germline V CDR1 and CDR2: GTSNPN, SVGIG (reference sequence). The CDR3 totals 13 residues.

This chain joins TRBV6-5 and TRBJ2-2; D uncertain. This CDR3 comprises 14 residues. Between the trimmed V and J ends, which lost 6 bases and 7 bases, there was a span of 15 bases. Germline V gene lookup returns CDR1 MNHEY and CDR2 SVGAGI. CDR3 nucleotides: TGTGCCAGCAGCCCCCAATCAGTGGTCGGGGAGCTGTTTTTT. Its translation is CASSPQSVVGELFF.

The CDR3 DNA reads as TGTGCCAGCAGCGCTCAGCCGGGACAGAGACAGTATTTT. The encoded protein is CASSAQPGQRQYF. The chain has TRBV9 and TRBJ2-3, with 7 bases lining up with TRBD1. The ends lost 3 bases at V and 12 bases at J; junction bases unmatched: 10. CDR1 and CDR2 from the germline V gene are SGDLS and YYNGEE. CDR3 size: 13 residues.

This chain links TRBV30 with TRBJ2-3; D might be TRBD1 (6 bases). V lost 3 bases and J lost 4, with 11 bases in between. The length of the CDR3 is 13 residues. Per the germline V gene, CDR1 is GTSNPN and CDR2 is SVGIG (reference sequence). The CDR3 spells CAWRITGSDTQYF. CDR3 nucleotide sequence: TGTGCCTGGAGGATAACAGGGTCAGATACGCAGTATTTT.

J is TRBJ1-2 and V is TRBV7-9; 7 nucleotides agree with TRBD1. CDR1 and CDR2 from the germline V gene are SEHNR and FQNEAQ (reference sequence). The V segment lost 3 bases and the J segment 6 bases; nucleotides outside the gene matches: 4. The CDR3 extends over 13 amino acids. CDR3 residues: CASSFQGGDGYTF. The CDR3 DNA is TGTGCCAGCAGCTTCCAGGGGGGGGATGGCTACACCTTC.

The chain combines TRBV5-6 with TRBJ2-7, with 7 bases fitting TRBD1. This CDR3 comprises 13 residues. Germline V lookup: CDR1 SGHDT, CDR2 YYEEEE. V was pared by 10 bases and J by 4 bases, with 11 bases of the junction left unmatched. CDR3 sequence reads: CAGARQGGYEQYF. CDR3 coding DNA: TGTGCCGGCGCAAGACAGGGTGGGTACGAGCAGTACTTC.

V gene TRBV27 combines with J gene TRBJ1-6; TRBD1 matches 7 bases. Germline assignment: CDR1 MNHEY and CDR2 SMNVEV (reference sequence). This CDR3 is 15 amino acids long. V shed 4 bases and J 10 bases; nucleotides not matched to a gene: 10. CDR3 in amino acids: CASSSRTGSWSPLHF. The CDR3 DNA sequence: TGTGCCAGCAGTTCTAGGACAGGTTCGTGGTCACCCCTCCACTTT.

The CDR3 sequence is CATSREKASGNTIYF. The CDR3 nucleotides read TGTGCCACCAGCAGAGAGAAGGCCAGCGGAAACACCATATATTTT. The rearrangement uses TRBV15 and TRBJ1-3; unclear D gene. V gave up 0 bases and J gave up 4 bases, with 10 bases separating them. The germline CDR1 and CDR2 sequences are LNHNV and YYDKDF (reference sequence). CDR3 length: 15 amino acids.

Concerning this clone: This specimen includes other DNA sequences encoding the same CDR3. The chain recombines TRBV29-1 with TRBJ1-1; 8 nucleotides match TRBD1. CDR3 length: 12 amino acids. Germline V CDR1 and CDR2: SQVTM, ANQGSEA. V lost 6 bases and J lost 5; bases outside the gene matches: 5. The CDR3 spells CSVDRVGTEAFF. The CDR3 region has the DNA TGCAGCGTGGACAGGGTTGGGACTGAAGCTTTCTTT.

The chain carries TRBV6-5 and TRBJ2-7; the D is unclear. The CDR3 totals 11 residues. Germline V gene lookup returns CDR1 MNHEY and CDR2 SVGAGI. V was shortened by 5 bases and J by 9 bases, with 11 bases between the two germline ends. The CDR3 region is CASSRMDVQYF. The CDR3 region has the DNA TGTGCCAGCAGTCGTATGGATGTGCAGTACTTC.

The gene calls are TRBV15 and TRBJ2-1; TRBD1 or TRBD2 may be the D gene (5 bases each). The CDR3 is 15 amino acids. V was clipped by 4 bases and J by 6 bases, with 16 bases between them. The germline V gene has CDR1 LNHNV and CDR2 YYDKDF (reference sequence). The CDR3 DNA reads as TGTGCCACCAGCACGGGACCGTCGCCTTCCAATGAGCAGTTCTTC. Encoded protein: CATSTGPSPSNEQFF.

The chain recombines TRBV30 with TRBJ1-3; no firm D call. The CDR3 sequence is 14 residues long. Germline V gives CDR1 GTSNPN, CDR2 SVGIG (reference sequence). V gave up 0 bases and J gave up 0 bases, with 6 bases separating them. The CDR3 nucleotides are TGTGCCTGGAGTGTAAGTTTCTCTGGAAACACCATATATTTT. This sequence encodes CAWSVSFSGNTIYF.

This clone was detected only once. The CDR3 DNA is TGTGCCAGCAGCTCGGACAGGGGAGGAGATGAAAAACTGTTTTTT. Amino acid sequence: CASSSDRGGDEKLFF. The chain recombines TRBV11-3 with TRBJ1-4, with 9 bases fitting TRBD1. Trimming removed 4 bases from V and 6 bases from J; junction bases left unmatched: 6. Germline loops: CDR1 SGHNT, CDR2 YENEEA. The length of the CDR3 is 15 residues.

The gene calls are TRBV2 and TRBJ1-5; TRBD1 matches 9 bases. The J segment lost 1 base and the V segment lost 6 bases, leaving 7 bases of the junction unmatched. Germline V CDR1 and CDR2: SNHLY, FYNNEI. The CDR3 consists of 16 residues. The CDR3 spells CASSPGQGLSNQPQHF. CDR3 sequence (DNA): TGTGCCAGCAGCCCCGGACAGGGGTTGAGCAATCAGCCCCAGCATTTT.

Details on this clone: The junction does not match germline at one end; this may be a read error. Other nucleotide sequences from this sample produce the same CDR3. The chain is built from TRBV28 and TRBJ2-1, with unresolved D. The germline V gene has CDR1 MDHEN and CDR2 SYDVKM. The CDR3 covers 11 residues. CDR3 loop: CASSLGYEQFF. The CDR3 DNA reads TGTGCCAGTAGTTTAGGGTATGAGCAGTTCTTC.

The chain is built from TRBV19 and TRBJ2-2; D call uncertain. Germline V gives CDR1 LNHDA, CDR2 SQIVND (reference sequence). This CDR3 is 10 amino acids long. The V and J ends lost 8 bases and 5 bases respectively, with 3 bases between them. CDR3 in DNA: TGTGCCAGTGGGACCGGGGAGCTGTTTTTT. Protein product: CASGTGELFF. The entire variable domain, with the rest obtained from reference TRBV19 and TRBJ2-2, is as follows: DGGITQSPKYLFRKEGQNVTLSCEQNLNHDAMYWYRQDPGQGLRLIYYSQIVNDFQKGDIAEGYSVSREKKESFPLTVTSAQKNPTAFYLCASGTGELFFGEGSRLTVL.

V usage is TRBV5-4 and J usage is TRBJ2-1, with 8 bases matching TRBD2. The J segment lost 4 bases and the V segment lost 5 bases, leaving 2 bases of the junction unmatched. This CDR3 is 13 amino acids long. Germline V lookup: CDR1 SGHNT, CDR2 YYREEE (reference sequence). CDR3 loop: CASRTSAYNEQFF. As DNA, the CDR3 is TGTGCCAGCAGGACTAGCGCGTACAATGAGCAGTTCTTC. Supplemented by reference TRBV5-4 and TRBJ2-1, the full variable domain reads ETGVTQSPTHLIKTRGQQVTLRCSSQSGHNTVSWYQQALGQGPQFIFQYYREEENGRGNFPPRFSGLQFPNYSSELNVNALELDDSALYLCASRTSAYNEQFFGPGTRLTVL.

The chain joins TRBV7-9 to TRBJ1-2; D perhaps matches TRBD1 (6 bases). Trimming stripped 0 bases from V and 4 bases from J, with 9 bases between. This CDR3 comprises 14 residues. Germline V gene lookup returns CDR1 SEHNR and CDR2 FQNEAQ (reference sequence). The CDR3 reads CASSLAQGTYGYTF. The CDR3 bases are TGTGCCAGCAGCTTAGCGCAGGGGACCTATGGCTACACCTTC.